The 16 T cell receptor beta chains listed next were all sequenced from one sample in a study of vaccination and CD4 T cells after COVID-19. With the Oncomine TCR Beta short-read assay, DNA from cultured CD4+ T cells was sequenced. TCRdb re-called the PCR reads through MiXCR, storing one row per CDR3 protein. The sample has roughly 15,000 distinct CDR3 sequences, around 59% seen once. Antigen specificity for these receptors is unknown. Treatment reported: roughly 11-day PBMC culture with coronavirus spike peptide pools or control peptides (ViraFEST assay). Sequencing was performed on CD4+ T cells from blood, cultured in vitro, taken after SARS-CoV-2 vaccination. These receptors were collected from a human donor who had recovered from COVID-19.

This clonotype was seen only a few times. The chain carries TRBV9 and TRBJ2-5; D might be TRBD2 (5 bases). With 4 bases removed from V and 7 bases from J, the gap between germline ends came to 20 bases. This CDR3 has 15 amino acids. Per germline, CDR1 SGDLS and CDR2 YYNGEE. The CDR3 loop is CASSPGASLEGTQYF. For the CDR3, the DNA is TGTGCCAGCAGCCCCGGTGCTTCCCTAGAGGGGACCCAGTACTTC.

This clonotype occurred a few times. The gene calls are TRBV10-1 and TRBJ2-5, with a possible D match to TRBD2 (5 bases). The CDR3 is 12 residues long. V was trimmed by 7 bases and J by 5 bases, leaving 11 bases between them. Germline CDR1 reads WNHNN; CDR2 reads SYGVQD (reference sequence). CDR3 protein: CASTRRHETQYF. Here the CDR3 DNA reads TGCGCCAGCACCAGGAGGCACGAGACCCAGTACTTC.

This chain links TRBV6-2 or TRBV6-3 with TRBJ2-3, with TRBD2 matching 13 bases. V was pared by 5 bases and J by 2 bases, with 13 bases of the junction left unmatched. CDR3 length: 19 residues. Germline lookup yields CDR1 MNHEY and CDR2 SVGEGT. DNA for the CDR3: TGTGCCAGCAGTCTTAGTAAAAGACTAGCGGGAGGTTACACAGATACGCAGTATTTT. Translation: CASSLSKRLAGGYTDTQYF.

The chain uses TRBV12-3 or TRBV12-4 and TRBJ2-5; 7 nucleotides align to TRBD2. With V trimmed by 5 bases and J by 5 bases, 5 bases remained unmatched. There are 13 residues in the CDR3. The CDR3, as DNA: TGTGCCAGCAGTACCGACGGGGGGGAGACCCAGTACTTC. Its translation: CASSTDGGETQYF.

This clonotype is medium-sized (0.01 to 0.1%) by share. The chain couples TRBV15 to TRBJ1-1; no reliable D call. Germline lookup yields CDR1 LNHNV and CDR2 YYDKDF (reference sequence). CDR3 length: 14 amino acids. V was pared by 0 bases and J by 2 bases, with 7 bases between. The CDR3 DNA reads TGTGCCACCAGCAGAGATACGGCTAACACTGAAGCTTTCTTT. Its translation is CATSRDTANTEAFF.

This rearrangement joins TRBV27 to TRBJ2-5; 9 nucleotides match TRBD1. The CDR3 is 14 amino acids. The germline V gene encodes CDR1 MNHEY and CDR2 SMNVEV (reference sequence). The ends lost 4 bases at V and 5 bases at J; junction bases unmatched: 5. The CDR3 loop is CASSSTGGWETQYF. DNA of the CDR3: TGTGCCAGCAGTTCGACAGGGGGTTGGGAGACCCAGTACTTC.

The genes are TRBV7-9 and TRBJ2-2; D unresolved. Trimming removed 5 bases at V and 5 bases at J, with 9 bases between. Germline loops: CDR1 SEHNR, CDR2 FQNEAQ (reference sequence). The CDR3 is made up of 13 amino acids. The DNA for the CDR3 is TGTGCCAGCAGCCCAAGGGCAACCGGGGAGCTGTTTTTT. Amino acid sequence: CASSPRATGELFF.

The V call is TRBV30, the J call TRBJ2-5, with D possibly being TRBD1 (6 bases). V lost 1 base and J 4 bases, leaving 16 bases between the germline ends. The length of the CDR3 is 15 residues. CDR1 GTSNPN and CDR2 SVGIG come from the germline V gene (reference sequence). CDR3 bases: TGTGCCTGGAGTGAAGTGTGGGGGCCGGCAGAGACCCAGTACTTC. This sequence encodes CAWSEVWGPAETQYF.

This rearrangement joins TRBV6-1 to TRBJ1-5, with D hard to call. Germline values: CDR1 MNHNS, CDR2 SASEGT. V lost 11 bases to trimming and J lost 6 bases, with 14 bases between them. The CDR3 spans 12 residues. The CDR3 DNA follows: TGTGCCGCCGGATCAGGAGCTCAGCCCCAGCATTTT. The encoded protein is CAAGSGAQPQHF.

This clonotype has a handful of counts. The chain's CDR3 is CATSRDRGLSSGNTIYF. The CDR3 nucleotides are TGTGCCACCAGCAGAGATAGAGGGCTAAGCTCTGGAAACACCATATATTTT. The chain links TRBV15 to TRBJ1-3; D gene ambiguous. CDR3 length: 17 amino acids. Between the trimmed V and J ends, which lost 0 bases and 0 bases, there was a span of 12 bases. Per the germline V gene, CDR1 is LNHNV and CDR2 is YYDKDF (reference sequence). The complete variable domain, with remaining parts taken from reference TRBV15 and TRBJ1-3, reads DAMVIQNPRYQVTQFGKPVTLSCSQTLNHNVMYWYQQKSSQAPKLLFHYYDKDFNNEADTPDNFQSRRPNTSFCFLDIRSPGLGDTAMYLCATSRDRGLSSGNTIYFGEGSWLTVV.

This clonotype was seen only a few times. The V gene is TRBV6-1, the J gene TRBJ1-2; D remains unclear. Trimming removed 0 bases at V and 1 base at J, with 6 bases between. The CDR3 length is 14 residues. The germline gives CDR1 MNHNS, CDR2 SASEGT. This CDR3 is CASSEAGNNYGYTF. DNA of the CDR3: TGTGCCAGCAGTGAAGCCGGCAATAACTATGGCTACACCTTC.

The rearrangement links TRBV7-7 to TRBJ2-2; D is perhaps TRBD1 or TRBD2 (5 bases each). Germline V gene sequence: CDR1 SSHAT, CDR2 FNYEAQ (reference sequence). Trimming stripped 3 bases from V and 1 base from J, with 12 bases between. The CDR3 covers 16 residues. In nucleotides, the CDR3 is TGTGCCAGCAGCTTTTCGGGACCAGGGAACACCGGGGAGCTGTTTTTT. Amino acids: CASSFSGPGNTGELFF.

The chain links TRBV6-1 to TRBJ2-3; TRBD2 matches 11 bases. The CDR3 has 15 residues. V dropped 10 bases and J dropped 1; count of bases not matched to a gene: 7. CDR1 is MNHNS, CDR2 SASEGT, per germline. The CDR3 loop reads CAITTLAGGTDTQYF. DNA for the CDR3: TGTGCCATCACGACACTAGCGGGGGGCACAGATACGCAGTATTTT.

The chain recombines TRBV27 with TRBJ2-7, with 9 bases aligning to TRBD1. After removal of 6 bases from V and 2 bases from J, the junction contained 8 bases not matched to a gene. Per germline, CDR1 MNHEY and CDR2 SMNVEV (reference sequence). The CDR3 has 15 residues. CDR3 sequence (DNA): TGTGCCAGCAGCCGAGGACAGGGGCGAACCTACGAGCAGTACTTC. Translated, it gives CASSRGQGRTYEQYF.

This clonotype was detected once. The V and J genes are TRBV5-1 and TRBJ1-1; D gene unclear. The V gene lost 0 bases and the J gene lost 0 bases, with 6 bases spanning the gap. The V gene's germline CDR1 is SGHRS and CDR2 YFSETQ. The CDR3 extends over 14 amino acids. CDR3 region: CASSLGGVNTEAFF. The CDR3 region has the DNA TGCGCCAGCAGCTTGGGTGGCGTGAACACTGAAGCTTTCTTT.

V gene TRBV11-3 combines with J gene TRBJ2-4; D tentatively fits TRBD1 or TRBD2 (6 bases each). The CDR3 is made up of 14 amino acids. Germline V gene sequence: CDR1 SGHNT, CDR2 YENEEA. V lost 1 base, J lost 9 bases, and 13 bases lay in between. In DNA form, the CDR3 reads TGTGCCAGCAGCTTAGTGGGGGGCCAAGGCATTCAGTACTTC. Translating gives CASSLVGGQGIQYF.